The 20 T cell receptor beta chains below were found in one sample sequenced in a study of blood T cell repertoires in COVID-19. Only in-frame clones appear in the TCRdb table, and some are missing; sequencing was by immunoSEQ multiplex PCR. The data contain some 270,000 clones, 86% of them seen just once; the ten biggest clones take up 5.5% to 6.5%. Input material: peripheral blood. All receptors come from a woman older than 75 with COVID-19, enrolled during active disease.

This sequence joins TRBV30 and TRBJ2-7; the D gene is possibly TRBD2 (5 bases). Deletions cut 3 bases from V and 7 bases from J, with 10 bases between. This CDR3 is 11 amino acids long. Looked up from germline, CDR1 is GTSNPN and CDR2 is SVGIG (reference sequence). CDR3 region: CAWRDRGEQYF. DNA of the CDR3: TGTGCCTGGAGGGATAGAGGGGAGCAGTACTTC.

The genes are TRBV7-8 and TRBJ1-2, with 7 bases aligning to TRBD1. J lost 1 base, V lost 3 bases, and 8 bases had no gene match. The CDR3 spans 16 residues. CDR1 is SGHVS, CDR2 FQNEAQ, per germline. The CDR3 sequence: CASSFGTGAVNYGYTF. The CDR3 DNA sequence: TGTGCCAGCAGCTTCGGTACAGGGGCCGTTAACTATGGCTACACCTTC.

The rearrangement uses TRBV19 and TRBJ2-2; 9 positions match TRBD2. V shed 4 bases and J 6 bases; nucleotides not matched to a gene: 6. The CDR3 has 15 amino acids. Per the germline V gene, CDR1 is LNHDA and CDR2 is SQIVND (reference sequence). CDR3 in DNA: TGTGCCAGTAGTAGAACGGGACTAGCTGCCGGGGAGCTGTTTTTT. Translation: CASSRTGLAAGELFF.

The chain uses TRBV9 and TRBJ1-1; D is perhaps TRBD1 (6 bases). The CDR3 runs 14 residues. The germline V and J ends were trimmed by 3 bases and 7 bases, with 16 bases remaining between them. Germline V gives CDR1 SGDLS, CDR2 YYNGEE. The CDR3 nucleotides are TGTGCCAGCAGCGGGAGACAGGATCTAGGTGAAGCTTTCTTT. As protein: CASSGRQDLGEAFF.

The chain carries TRBV28 and TRBJ1-5; a weak D match, TRBD1 (6 bases). The CDR3 runs 14 residues. The germline CDR1 and CDR2 sequences are MDHEN and SYDVKM. V was cut by 10 bases and J by 7 bases, with 20 bases left in between. In DNA form, the CDR3 reads TGTGCCACCTCCGGAGGGGGGGCAGGGCAGCCCCAGCATTTT. Protein: CATSGGGAGQPQHF.

V and J are TRBV4-3 and TRBJ2-3; 7 nucleotides align to TRBD2. CDR3 size: 18 residues. V shed 1 base, J shed 3 bases, and the junction held 13 bases outside the gene matches. Per the germline V gene, CDR1 is LGHNA and CDR2 is YSLEER. The CDR3 protein is CASSQGRGPGGGTDTQYF. DNA for the CDR3: TGCGCCAGCAGCCAAGGCCGGGGTCCGGGCGGGGGTACAGATACGCAGTATTTT.

This chain links TRBV27 with TRBJ1-2, with 7 positions matching TRBD1. CDR3 length: 15 residues. After removal of 6 bases from V and 0 bases from J, the junction contained 7 bases not matched to a gene. CDR1 and CDR2 (germline): MNHEY, SMNVEV (reference sequence). CDR3 sequence: CASSVQGTANYGYTF. CDR3 nucleotide sequence: TGTGCCAGCAGCGTACAGGGGACGGCTAACTATGGCTACACCTTC.

The chain couples TRBV19 to TRBJ1-2; D is perhaps TRBD1 (6 bases). Germline loops: CDR1 LNHDA, CDR2 SQIVND (reference sequence). This CDR3 is built from 16 residues. Trimming pared 4 bases from V and 4 bases from J, leaving 19 bases between. In nucleotides, the CDR3 is TGTGCCAGTAGTAGCGAAGGGGGGGGGCCCAGCTATGGCTACACCTTC. Translated, it gives CASSSEGGGPSYGYTF.

The chain uses TRBV18 and TRBJ2-3; 10 nucleotides match TRBD1. This CDR3 is 15 amino acids long. Per germline, CDR1 KGHSH and CDR2 LQKENI. The V segment lost 3 bases and the J segment 8 bases; nucleotides outside the gene matches: 8. This CDR3 reads CASSPRQGALPTQYF. The CDR3 DNA reads TGTGCCAGCTCACCTAGACAGGGGGCCCTCCCTACGCAGTATTTT.

The chain uses TRBV6-6 and TRBJ1-1, with D unclear. This CDR3 has 12 amino acids. Germline V gene data show CDR1 as MNHNY and CDR2 as SVGAGI (reference sequence). With 2 bases removed from V and 6 bases from J, the gap between germline ends came to 7 bases. The CDR3 bases are TGTGCCAGCAGTTACGGTAACTCTGAAGCTTTCTTT. Protein sequence: CASSYGNSEAFF.

V gene TRBV7-9 combines with J gene TRBJ1-2, with 10 bases that match TRBD1. V was clipped by 3 bases and J by 7 bases; unmatched bases: 2. The CDR3 has 13 amino acids. CDR1 and CDR2 (germline): SEHNR, FQNEAQ (reference sequence). This chain's CDR3 is CASSLGQGFGYTF. The CDR3 DNA reads TGTGCCAGCAGCTTGGGACAGGGGTTTGGCTACACCTTC.

This chain joins TRBV12-3 or TRBV12-4 and TRBJ1-2; no clear D gene. Trimming cost V 4 bases and J 2 bases, with 5 bases left between them. This CDR3 spans 12 amino acids. CDR3 sequence reads: CASSSGNYGYTF. The CDR3 DNA reads as TGTGCCAGCAGTTCCGGGAACTATGGCTACACCTTC.

The rearrangement links TRBV19 to TRBJ2-2, with a tentative D call TRBD1 (8 bases). Per germline, CDR1 LNHDA and CDR2 SQIVND (reference sequence). The CDR3 runs to 15 residues. V lost 7 bases to trimming and J lost 5 bases, with 17 bases between them. CDR3 nucleotide sequence: TGTGCCAGTACCCGACAGGGGAGGGGGACCGGGGAGCTGTTTTTT. Amino acid sequence: CASTRQGRGTGELFF. Supplemented by reference TRBV19 and TRBJ2-2, the full variable domain reads DGGITQSPKYLFRKEGQNVTLSCEQNLNHDAMYWYRQDPGQGLRLIYYSQIVNDFQKGDIAEGYSVSREKKESFPLTVTSAQKNPTAFYLCASTRQGRGTGELFFGEGSRLTVL.

The chain employs TRBV7-9 and TRBJ1-5; D is uncertain. The V end lost 6 bases, the J end lost 4 bases, and 16 bases lay between the germline ends. The germline gives CDR1 SEHNR, CDR2 FQNEAQ (reference sequence). This CDR3 region has 15 residues. CDR3 nucleotide sequence: TGTGCCAGCAGTCTCGGAGGGCAGTCAAATCAGCCCCAGCATTTT. Translating it yields CASSLGGQSNQPQHF.

The rearrangement links TRBV5-4 to TRBJ2-3; 9 bases agree with TRBD2. This CDR3 has 16 residues. Trimming cost V 2 bases and J 0 bases; bases outside gene matches: 4. The germline CDR1 and CDR2 sequences are SGHNT and YYREEE (reference sequence). CDR3: CASSLRLAASTDTQYF. CDR3 DNA: TGTGCCAGCAGCTTACGACTAGCGGCGAGCACAGATACGCAGTATTTT. Full variable domain (outside the CDR3, taken from reference TRBV5-4 and TRBJ2-3): ETGVTQSPTHLIKTRGQQVTLRCSSQSGHNTVSWYQQALGQGPQFIFQYYREEENGRGNFPPRFSGLQFPNYSSELNVNALELDDSALYLCASSLRLAASTDTQYFGPGTRLTVL.

This clone came up a few times. This chain links TRBV3-1 (or the pseudogene TRBV3-2) with TRBJ1-2; D not resolved. V dropped 1 base and J dropped 8 bases, with 11 bases sitting between them. The germline V gene encodes CDR1 LGHDT and CDR2 YNNKEL (reference sequence). This CDR3 spans 13 amino acids. Here the CDR3 DNA reads TGTGCCAGCAGCCAAGGTTCAGTCTTCGGCTACACCTTC. It specifies CASSQGSVFGYTF.

The rearrangement uses TRBV4-2 and TRBJ1-1; the match to TRBD1 covers 7 bases. Germline loops: CDR1 LGHNA, CDR2 YNFKEQ. V lost 2 bases and J lost 4; bases outside the gene matches: 4. The CDR3 consists of 14 residues. CDR3 in DNA: TGTGCCAGCAGCCAACCAGGGGGAAGCACTGAAGCTTTCTTT. This codes for CASSQPGGSTEAFF.

This clone has a count of ten or more. At the DNA level, this CDR3 is encoded by other sequences in the same sample as well. The chain joins TRBV5-1 to TRBJ2-5; D unresolved. The CDR3 has 14 residues. V dropped 0 bases and J dropped 5 bases, with 11 bases sitting between them. Per germline, CDR1 SGHRS and CDR2 YFSETQ. This CDR3 is CASSLDSRGETQYF. CDR3 DNA: TGCGCCAGCAGCTTGGATAGCAGAGGCGAGACCCAGTACTTC.

The chain couples TRBV27 to TRBJ1-2; 9 bases fit TRBD1. The CDR3 totals 15 residues. J was trimmed by 7 bases and V by 6 bases; bases with no gene match: 12. CDR1 and CDR2 (germline): MNHEY, SMNVEV (reference sequence). The CDR3: CASSPYGTGTFGYTF. In DNA, the CDR3 is TGTGCCAGCAGCCCCTATGGGACAGGGACTTTTGGCTACACCTTC.

This chain uses TRBV5-4 with TRBJ1-5; a possible D gene is TRBD1 (5 bases). The CDR3 consists of 14 residues. CDR1 and CDR2 from the germline V gene are SGHNT and YYREEE (reference sequence). The V and J ends lost 5 bases and 2 bases respectively, with 11 bases between them. DNA for the CDR3: TGTGCCAGCAGTCAGGGACTTGGCAATCAGCCCCAGCATTTT. Encoded protein: CASSQGLGNQPQHF.